The clone carrying this T cell receptor (beta chain) was found many times. Its antigen is currently unknown. V gave up 6 bases and J gave up 2 bases; unmatched junction bases: 10. CDR1 and CDR2 from the germline V gene are MNHEY and SVGEGT. The CDR3 is 18 residues long. This entry is derived from a study of T cells in Graves' hyperthyroidism and ophthalmopathy. TCR beta CDR3 regions were amplified from RNA. The HTBI primer set was used in a first-round RT-PCR of the TCR CDR3. TCRdb passed the multiplex PCR reads through MiXCR, listing each CDR3 protein once. The sample includes 300,000 to 400,000 distinct CDR3 sequences, approximately 15% of them seen just once. If no ophthalmopathy progression occurred within 18 months, Graves' hyperthyroidism was stable. Study findings and constraints: Blood also showed most of the thyroid clonotypes that were expanded above 0.001.

This sequence originates from a woman aged 55-70 years with Graves' hyperthyroidism. The chain joins TRBV6-2 or TRBV6-3 to TRBJ2-1; 13 bases are a match to TRBD2. The specimen sequenced was blood. CDR3 bases: TGTGCCAGCAGCCCCGGGACTAGCGGGAATAGCCCCTACAATGAGCAGTTCTTC. It translates to CASSPGTSGNSPYNEQFF.